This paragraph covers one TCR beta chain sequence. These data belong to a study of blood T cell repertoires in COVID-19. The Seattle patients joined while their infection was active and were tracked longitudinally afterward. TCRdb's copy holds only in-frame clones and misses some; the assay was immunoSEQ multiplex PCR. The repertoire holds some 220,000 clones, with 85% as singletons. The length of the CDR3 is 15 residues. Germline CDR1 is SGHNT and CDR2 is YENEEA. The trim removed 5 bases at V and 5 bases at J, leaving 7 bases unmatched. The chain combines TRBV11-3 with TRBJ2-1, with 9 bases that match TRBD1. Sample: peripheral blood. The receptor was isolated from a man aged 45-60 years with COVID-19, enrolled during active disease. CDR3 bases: TGTGCCAGCAGCAAGGGACAGGGTGGGGACAATGAGCAGTTCTTC. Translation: CASSKGQGGDNEQFF.